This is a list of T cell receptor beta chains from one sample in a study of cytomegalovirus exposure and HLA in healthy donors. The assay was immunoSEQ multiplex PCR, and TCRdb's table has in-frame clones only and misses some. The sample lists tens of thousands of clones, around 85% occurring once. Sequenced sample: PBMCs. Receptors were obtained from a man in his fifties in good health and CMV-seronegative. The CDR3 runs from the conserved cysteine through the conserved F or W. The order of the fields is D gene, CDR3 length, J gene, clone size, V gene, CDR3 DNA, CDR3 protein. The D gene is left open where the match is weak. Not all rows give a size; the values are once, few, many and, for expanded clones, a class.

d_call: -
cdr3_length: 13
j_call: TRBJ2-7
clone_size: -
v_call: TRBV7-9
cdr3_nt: TGTTCCAGCAGCTTACCAGGATCCTACGAGCAGTACTTC
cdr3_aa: CSSSLPGSYEQYF

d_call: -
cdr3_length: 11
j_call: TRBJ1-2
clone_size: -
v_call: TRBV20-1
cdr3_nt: TGCAGTGCGACCAACAGGGTTGGCTACACCTTC
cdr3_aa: CSATNRVGYTF

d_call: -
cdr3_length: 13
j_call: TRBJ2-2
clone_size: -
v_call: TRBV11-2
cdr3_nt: TGTGCCAGCATCAAATCCGAGGGCGGGGAGCTGTTTTTT
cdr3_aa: CASIKSEGGELFF

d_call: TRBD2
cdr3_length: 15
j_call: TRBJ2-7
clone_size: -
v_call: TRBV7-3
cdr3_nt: TGTGCCAGCAGCTTAACAGCGGGGGGTCGTGGCGAGCAGTACTTC
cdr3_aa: CASSLTAGGRGEQYF

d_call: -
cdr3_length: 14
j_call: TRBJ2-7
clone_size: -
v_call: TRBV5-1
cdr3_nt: TGCGCCAGCAGCTTGGTTTCAATATCCGGGGAGCAGTACTTC
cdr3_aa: CASSLVSISGEQYF

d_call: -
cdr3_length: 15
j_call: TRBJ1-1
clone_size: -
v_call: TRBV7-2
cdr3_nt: TGTGCCAGCAGCTTAGCGCCAGGAAGAGGGACTGAAGCTTTCTTT
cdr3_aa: CASSLAPGRGTEAFF

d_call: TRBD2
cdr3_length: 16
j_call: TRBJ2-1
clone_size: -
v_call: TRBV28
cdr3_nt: TGTGCCAGCAGTTTATTGACGGGAGGCTCGATGCATGAGCAGTTCTTC
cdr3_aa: CASSLLTGGSMHEQFF

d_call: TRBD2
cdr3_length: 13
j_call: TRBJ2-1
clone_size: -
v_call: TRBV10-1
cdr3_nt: TGCGCCAGCAGTTTCCTAGCGGGGGGGGCGGGGTTCTTC
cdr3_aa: CASSFLAGGAGFF

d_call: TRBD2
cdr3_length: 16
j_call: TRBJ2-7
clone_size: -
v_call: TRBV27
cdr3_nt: TGTGCCAGCAGTTCAGAAGCGGGAGGGCTTGCCTACGAGCAGTACTTC
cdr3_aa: CASSSEAGGLAYEQYF

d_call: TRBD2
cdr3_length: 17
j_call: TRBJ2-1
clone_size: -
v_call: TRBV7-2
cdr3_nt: TGTGCCAGCAGCCTCCGGACTAGCCTAGCATCCTACAATGAGCAGTTCTTC
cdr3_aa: CASSLRTSLASYNEQFF

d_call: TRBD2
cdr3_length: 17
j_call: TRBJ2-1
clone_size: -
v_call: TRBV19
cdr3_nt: TGTGCCAGTAGTAAACTCGGGACTAGCGGGATTTACAATGAGCAGTTCTTC
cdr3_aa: CASSKLGTSGIYNEQFF

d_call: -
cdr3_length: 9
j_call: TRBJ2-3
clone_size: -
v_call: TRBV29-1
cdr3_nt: TGCAGCGCAGAAGATACGCAGTATTTT
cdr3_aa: CSAEDTQYF

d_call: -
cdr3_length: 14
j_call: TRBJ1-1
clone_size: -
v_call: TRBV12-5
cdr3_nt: TGTGCTAGTGGTCCCGGAGGGGTGAGCACTGAAGCTTTCTTT
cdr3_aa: CASGPGGVSTEAFF

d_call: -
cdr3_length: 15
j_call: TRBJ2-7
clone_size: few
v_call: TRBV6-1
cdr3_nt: TGTGCCAGCAGTGAAGCCAGCCTAGAATTCTACGAGCAGTACTTC
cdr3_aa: CASSEASLEFYEQYF

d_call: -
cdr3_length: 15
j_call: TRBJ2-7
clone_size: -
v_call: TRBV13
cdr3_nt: TGTGCCAGCAGTCACCTGACTGAGAGCTCCTACGAGCAGTACTTC
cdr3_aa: CASSHLTESSYEQYF

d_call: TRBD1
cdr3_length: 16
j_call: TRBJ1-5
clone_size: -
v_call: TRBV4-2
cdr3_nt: TGTGCCAGCAGCCAAGATTCAGGGACAGGGCATCAGCCCCAGCATTTT
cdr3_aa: CASSQDSGTGHQPQHF

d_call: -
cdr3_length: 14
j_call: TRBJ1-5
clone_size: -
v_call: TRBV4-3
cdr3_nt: TGCGCCAGCAGCCAAGACGCAGGGAATCAGCCCCAGCATTTT
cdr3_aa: CASSQDAGNQPQHF

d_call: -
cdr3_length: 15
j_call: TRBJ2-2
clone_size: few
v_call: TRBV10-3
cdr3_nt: TGTGCCATCAGTGAGTCCGGACAGCCCACCGGGGAGCTGTTTTTT
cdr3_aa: CAISESGQPTGELFF

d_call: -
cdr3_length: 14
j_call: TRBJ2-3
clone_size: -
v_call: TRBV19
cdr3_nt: TGTGCCAGCCGCCCCGTGGCAGGGTATGATACGCAGTATTTT
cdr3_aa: CASRPVAGYDTQYF

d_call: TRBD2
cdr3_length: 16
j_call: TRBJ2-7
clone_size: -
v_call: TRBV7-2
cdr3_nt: TGTGCCAGCAGCTTCCTAGCGGGAGGATCCTCCTACGAGCAGTACTTC
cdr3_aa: CASSFLAGGSSYEQYF

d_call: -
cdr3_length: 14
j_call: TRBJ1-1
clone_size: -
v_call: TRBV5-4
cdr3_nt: TGTGCCAGCAGCTTGGGTCAGGATAACACTGAAGCTTTCTTT
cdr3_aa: CASSLGQDNTEAFF

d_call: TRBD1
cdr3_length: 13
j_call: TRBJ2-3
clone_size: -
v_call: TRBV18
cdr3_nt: TGTGCCAGCTCACCACGCGGGACAGGGGGTTTGTATTTT
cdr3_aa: CASSPRGTGGLYF

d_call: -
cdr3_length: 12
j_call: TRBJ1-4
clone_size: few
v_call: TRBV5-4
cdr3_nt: TGTGCCAGCAGCTTGCGGGGGGAAAAACTGTTTTTT
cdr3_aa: CASSLRGEKLFF

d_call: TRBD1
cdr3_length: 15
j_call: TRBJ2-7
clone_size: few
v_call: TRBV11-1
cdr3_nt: TGTGCCAGCAGCTTAGCGGGACAGGGTCCCTACGAGCAGTACTTC
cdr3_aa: CASSLAGQGPYEQYF

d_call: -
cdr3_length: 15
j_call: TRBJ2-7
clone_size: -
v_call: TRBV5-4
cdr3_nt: TGTGCCAGCAGCCCAACAGGGTCCCATACCTACGAGCAGTACTTC
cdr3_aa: CASSPTGSHTYEQYF

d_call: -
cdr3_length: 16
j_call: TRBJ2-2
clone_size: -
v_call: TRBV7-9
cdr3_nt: TGTGCCAGCAGCCCCGGCGGACAGTGGGACACCGGGGAGCTGTTTTTT
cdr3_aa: CASSPGGQWDTGELFF

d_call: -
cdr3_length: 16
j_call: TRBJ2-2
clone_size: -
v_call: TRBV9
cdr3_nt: TGTGCCAGCAGCGAAAGAGGGGGGGGAAGCACCGGGGAGCTGTTTTTT
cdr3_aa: CASSERGGGSTGELFF

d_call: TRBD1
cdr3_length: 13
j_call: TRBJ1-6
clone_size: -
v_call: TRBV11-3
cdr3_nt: TGTGCCAGCAGCCAGGACAGGGGTTCACCCCTCCACTTT
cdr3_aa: CASSQDRGSPLHF

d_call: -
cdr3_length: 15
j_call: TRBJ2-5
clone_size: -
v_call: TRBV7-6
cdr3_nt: TGTGCCAGCAGCTTAGTGCTTGCCAGGGATGAGACCCAGTACTTC
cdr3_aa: CASSLVLARDETQYF

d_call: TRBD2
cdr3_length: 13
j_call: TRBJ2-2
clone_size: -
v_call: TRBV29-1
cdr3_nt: TGCAGCGGGGGGTCTAGCGGGGACGGAGAGCTGTTTTTT
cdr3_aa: CSGGSSGDGELFF

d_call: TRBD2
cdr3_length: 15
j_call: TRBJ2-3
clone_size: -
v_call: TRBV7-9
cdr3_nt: TGTGCCAGCAGCCCTCGGGGGGGCCGTACTATTACGCAGTATTTT
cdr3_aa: CASSPRGGRTITQYF

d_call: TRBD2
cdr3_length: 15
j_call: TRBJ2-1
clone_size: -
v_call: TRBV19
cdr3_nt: TGTGCCAGTAGTATCGGACTAGCGGGGGATAATGAGCAGTTCTTC
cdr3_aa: CASSIGLAGDNEQFF